The entry below gives a single T cell receptor (beta chain) sequence along with its context. Its antigen is not identified. This entry belongs to a study of memory CD4+ T cells and cytomegalovirus serostatus. The study, taken as a whole, reports: Suggested: most of the CMV-linked TCR signature lies in CD4+ memory cells. About 40% of the roughly 160 known CMV-associated TCRbeta sequences appeared in CD4+ memory.

V shed 3 bases and J 2 bases; nucleotides not matched to a gene: 3. Germline V gene lookup returns CDR1 SGDLS and CDR2 YYNGEE. The CDR3 runs to 15 residues. Produced via immunoSEQ multiplex PCR; TCRdb's table is partial and in-frame only. The data show 55,000 to 75,000 clones, around 83% seen once. The sort gate was single viable CD3+CD4+CD8-CD45RO+ cells for memory CD4+ T cells. Positive selection with CD4 microbeads enriched total CD4+ T cells. The sequence came from an adult in good health and CMV-seronegative. The chain combines TRBV9 with TRBJ2-3; 10 bases align to TRBD1. Sequenced material: memory CD4+ T cells from blood. DNA of the CDR3: TGTGCCAGCAGCGCTGGACAGGGGGTCACAGATACGCAGTATTTT. Amino acid sequence: CASSAGQGVTDTQYF.